The 11 T cell receptor beta chains given below trace back to one sample, sequenced in a study of cytotoxic CD8 clonotypes in ibrutinib-treated CLL. TCRdb's copy holds only in-frame clones and misses some; the assay was immunoSEQ multiplex PCR. The sample has approximately 150,000 clones; around nine tenths are singletons. This sample comprised PBMCs, obtained at disease progression, from a patient treated with ibrutinib. The source is a human donor with chronic lymphocytic leukemia.

The chain combines TRBV11-2 with TRBJ1-5; the match to TRBD1 covers 8 bases. The CDR3 runs 14 residues. Trimming at V came to 0 bases and at J to 6 bases, leaving 1 base not matched to a gene. Germline lookup yields CDR1 SGHAT and CDR2 FQNNGV. The CDR3 nucleotides are TGTGCCAGCAGCTTAGAACAGGGGGTTCAGCCCCAGCATTTT. It codes for CASSLEQGVQPQHF.

V usage is TRBV2 and J usage is TRBJ2-1, with D unclear. CDR1 and CDR2 from the germline V gene are SNHLY and FYNNEI. The germline V and J ends were trimmed by 0 bases and 5 bases, with 8 bases remaining between them. The CDR3 has 14 amino acids. CDR3 sequence reads: CASSEASVDNEQFF. CDR3 bases: TGTGCCAGCAGTGAAGCTTCCGTCGACAATGAGCAGTTCTTC.

V is TRBV19 and J is TRBJ2-5, with no clear D. Germline CDR1 and CDR2: LNHDA and SQIVND (reference sequence). The CDR3 spans 15 residues. With 5 bases removed from V and 5 bases from J, the gap between germline ends came to 18 bases. The DNA of the CDR3 is TGTGCCAGTAGTCAAACCCGGACGGAGCACGAGACCCAGTACTTC. Protein product: CASSQTRTEHETQYF.

V usage is TRBV27 and J usage is TRBJ1-4; D gene unclear. This CDR3 has 14 residues. Trimming removed 5 bases at V and 8 bases at J, with 15 bases between. CDR1 is MNHEY, CDR2 SMNVEV, per germline (reference sequence). CDR3 amino acids: CASSLLRAGEKLFF. In DNA form, the CDR3 reads TGTGCCAGCAGTCTACTAAGGGCTGGAGAAAAACTGTTTTTT.

The chain carries TRBV9 and TRBJ2-2; 7 positions agree with TRBD1. The CDR3 length is 15 residues. The V gene end was trimmed by 2 bases and the J gene end by 7 bases; junction bases not matched to a gene: 8. Germline CDR1 reads SGDLS; CDR2 reads YYNGEE. CDR3 residues: CASSVTGAGNGELFF. The CDR3 bases are TGTGCCAGCAGCGTCACAGGGGCAGGGAACGGGGAGCTGTTTTTT.

V gene TRBV7-8 combines with J gene TRBJ1-1; D gene unclear. CDR3 length equals 14 residues. Between the trimmed V and J ends, which lost 5 bases and 0 bases, there was a span of 10 bases. Germline V gene data show CDR1 as SGHVS and CDR2 as FQNEAQ. In DNA, the CDR3 is TGTGCCAGCAGCCTACAGAACATGAACACTGAAGCTTTCTTT. Translating it yields CASSLQNMNTEAFF.

The J gene is TRBJ1-5, the V gene TRBV19, with TRBD1 identical over 7 bases. Germline V gene sequence: CDR1 LNHDA, CDR2 SQIVND (reference sequence). The CDR3 loop spans 13 amino acids. V gave up 10 bases and J gave up 7 bases; unmatched junction bases: 10. The CDR3 coding sequence is TGTGCCACCGGACCAGGGGGGAGGCAGCCCCAGCATTTT. Its translation is CATGPGGRQPQHF.

The genes are TRBV11-2 and TRBJ1-5; no clear D. Germline loops: CDR1 SGHAT, CDR2 FQNNGV. Trimming shortened V by 4 bases and J by 3 bases, and 4 bases separated the two germline ends. The CDR3 consists of 12 residues. The CDR3 sequence: CASSSINQPQHF. The DNA of the CDR3 is TGTGCCAGCAGCTCCATCAATCAGCCCCAGCATTTT.

The chain joins TRBV6-1 to TRBJ1-5, with D possibly being TRBD1 (6 bases). CDR3 size: 15 residues. From germline, CDR1 is MNHNS and CDR2 SASEGT. Trimming took off 3 bases at V and 6 bases at J, with 15 bases between the two ends. As DNA, the CDR3 is TGTGCCAGCAGTGAGAGCAGGGGCACTAGTCAGCCCCAGCATTTT. Translation gives CASSESRGTSQPQHF.

This rearrangement joins TRBV15 to TRBJ1-1; D not resolved. The CDR3 runs to 14 residues. Per germline, CDR1 LNHNV and CDR2 YYDKDF (reference sequence). Trimming pared 4 bases from V and 6 bases from J, leaving 15 bases between. CDR3 residues: CATSTRRYSAEAFF. In DNA form, the CDR3 reads TGTGCCACCAGCACAAGGAGGTACAGCGCTGAAGCTTTCTTT.

The rearrangement links TRBV6-5 to TRBJ1-1; D not certain. This CDR3 is built from 11 residues. Trimming shortened V by 1 base and J by 3 bases, and 0 bases separated the two germline ends. The germline CDR1 and CDR2 sequences are MNHEY and SVGAGI. The CDR3 coding sequence is TGTGCCAGCAGTTACTACACTGAAGCTTTCTTT. It encodes CASSYYTEAFF.